This TCR beta chain was captured in a study of blood T cells in healthy people across ages. PCR was performed a second time for about 7 to 11 cycles using a sample-barcoded 5' primer and a J-beta primer mix. Every sample produced at least 3 million CDR3-containing paired-end reads. TCRdb re-analysed the 5' RACE reads in MiXCR, keeping a single row per CDR3 protein. The sample includes approximately 900,000 distinct CDR3 sequences, roughly 28% of them seen just once. This clonotype turned up a few times. The data also belong to a second study, concerning T cells of mothers and their children. That paper adds: Mothers yielded over 9 million CDR3 reads, children 2.5 million to 3 million each. Sequencing revealed no T cell clones that were persistent and microchimeric.

This TCR was recovered from a middle-aged woman in good health. Sequenced input: blood.

The CDR3 region is CASSDDREEENIQYF. The CDR3 DNA is TGTGCCAGCAGCGACGACAGGGAAGAAGAAAACATTCAGTACTTC. The V and J genes are TRBV7-3 and TRBJ2-4; 7 nucleotides line up with TRBD1. Germline V gene data show CDR1 as SGHTA and CDR2 as FQGTGA. V lost 5 bases to trimming and J lost 5 bases; unmatched junction nucleotides: 9. This CDR3 contains 15 residues.